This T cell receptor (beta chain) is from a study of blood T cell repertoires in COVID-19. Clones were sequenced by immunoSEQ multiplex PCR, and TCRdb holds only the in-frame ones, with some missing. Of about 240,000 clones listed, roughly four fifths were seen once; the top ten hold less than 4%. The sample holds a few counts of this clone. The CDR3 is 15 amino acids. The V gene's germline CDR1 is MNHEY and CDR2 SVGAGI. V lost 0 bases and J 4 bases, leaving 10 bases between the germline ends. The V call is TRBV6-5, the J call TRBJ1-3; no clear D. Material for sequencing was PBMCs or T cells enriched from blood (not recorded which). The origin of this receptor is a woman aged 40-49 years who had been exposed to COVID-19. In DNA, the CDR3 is TGTGCCAGCAGTTACTCGAGGGCAAGAGGAAACACCATATATTTT. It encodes CASSYSRARGNTIYF.